This paragraph reports one TCR beta chain. These data come from a study of blood T cell repertoires in COVID-19. Study information: Italy, Spain and the United States were the sources of the convalescent and acute COVID-19 samples. PBMCs, B-cell-depleted T cells, or T cells were the source of the cDNA or gDNA that made up the material.

Germline-derived CDR1 and CDR2 are SGHRS and YFSETQ. The V end lost 0 bases, the J end lost 1 base, and 10 bases lay between the germline ends. The CDR3 spans 15 residues. In the original workflow: Amplification of reference gene primers was used by the study to estimate nucleated cell counts. This table comes from immunoSEQ multiplex PCR, and its TCRdb copy is limited to in-frame clones, with some not included. V and J calls and clone size are copied from that table; D and trimming were computed from the DNA. The sample records about 70,000 clones, roughly 86% being singletons. Sequenced input: peripheral blood. The sequence came from a human donor in a cohort sampled during active COVID-19. The chain combines TRBV5-1 with TRBJ2-5, with unresolved D. CDR3 sequence (DNA): TGCGCCAGCAGCTTGGGCCCGGTTATCCAAGAGACCCAGTACTTC. Amino acid sequence: CASSLGPVIQETQYF. The whole variable domain, filled in from reference TRBV5-1 and TRBJ2-5, reads KAGVTQTPRYLIKTRGQQVTLSCSPISGHRSVSWYQQTPGQGLQFLFEYFSETQRNKGNFPGRFSGRQFSNSRSEMNVSTLELGDSALYLCASSLGPVIQETQYFGPGTRLLVL.